This TCR beta chain comes out of a study of OX40 agonist ivuxolimab in advanced cancers. For context, the study as a whole: The costimulatory receptor OX40 (CD134) was targeted by ivuxolimab, a fully human IgG2 agonistic monoclonal antibody. Intravenous ivuxolimab was administered to patients every 2 weeks at six dose levels: 0.01, 0.1, 0.3, 1.5, 3 and 10 mg/kg. The purpose of peripheral TCRbeta sequencing was to test whether ivuxolimab changed TCR sequence diversity and led to clonal T-cell expansion. The monotherapy dose-escalation portion (N ≈ 57 patients) of the phase I ivuxolimab trial is reported in the paper. In the dose-escalation cohort, 82.7% of patients were male, and the mean age was about 55 years, with a range of about 20 to 79. Partial responses occurred in three dose-escalation patients: two with cutaneous melanoma and one with hepatocellular carcinoma. Among the roughly 50 dose-escalation patients, 19 had hepatocellular carcinoma, about 15 melanoma, 9 renal cell carcinoma and 9 head and neck cancer. Patients were allowed to have had prior anti-PD-1, anti-PD-L1 or anti-CTLA-4 therapy, and 40% of the dose-escalation patients had been treated with checkpoint inhibitors.

Patients with autoimmune disease history or receiving systemic immunosuppression were excluded from the trial. In every dose cohort, peripheral blood was drawn for TCR sequencing at baseline, cycle 4 day 1, and cycle 7 day 1. The samples were taken from a phase I, first-in-human, multicenter, open-label dose-escalation trial of ivuxolimab. Adults with locally advanced or metastatic melanoma, renal cell carcinoma, hepatocellular carcinoma or head and neck squamous cell carcinoma were enrolled in the trial. Before TCR sequencing, CD4+ T cells and CD8+ T cells were sorted from peripheral blood as separate populations. This clone appeared a single time. Its antigen specificity is not known. There are no base qualities to consult, and no much larger clone falls within one base. Paper-wide results and their limitations: In the 0.1-3.0 mg/kg groups, partial responders had among the lowest normalized peripheral clonal expansion, particularly in CD8+ T cells. On average, CD8+ T cells showed more expanded clones than CD4+ T cells after ivuxolimab. At doses from 0.1 to 3.0 mg/kg, clonal expansion was seen in both CD4+ and CD8+ blood T cells between baseline and week 6. Low levels of normalized T-cell clonal expansion were also seen in some patients who did not respond. The antigen specificity of the peripheral T cells that underwent clonal expansion was not determined.

To sequence the TCRbeta CDR3 region, genomic DNA was isolated from the sorted cells. The immunoSEQ Assay was used for sequencing of TCRbeta CDR3 regions. The table comes from immuneACCESS by way of TCRdb, which keeps in-frame sequences with V and J called. Part of the clones is missing from these tables; in studies checked, under half for an unresolved V gene and the rest for unknown reasons. Present in this sample are under 85,000 clones, approximately 95% of which were seen just once. The ten top clones hold approximately 10% of the sample. The receptor's source is an adult with an advanced solid tumor such as melanoma, head and neck, liver or kidney cancer. The sample consisted of CD4+ or CD8+ T cells sorted from blood, taken in a trial of the OX40 agonist ivuxolimab.

The bases are TGTGCCAGCAGTGTCCTTGTTGTAGGGGGGACTGAAGCTTTCTTT. This is translated as CASSVLVVGGTEAFF. The chain is assembled from TRBV25-1 and TRBJ1-1; TRBD1 is a weak D gene call, 6 bases matching. V lost 4 bases and J lost 5 bases; the stretch between them is 17 bases long. Sequences MGHDK (CDR1) and SYGVNS (CDR2) are obtained from the germline V gene. The CDR3 spans 15 residues, from the cysteine through the phenylalanine. This entry keeps only the CDR3 DNA: 45 bases, framed from base 1.